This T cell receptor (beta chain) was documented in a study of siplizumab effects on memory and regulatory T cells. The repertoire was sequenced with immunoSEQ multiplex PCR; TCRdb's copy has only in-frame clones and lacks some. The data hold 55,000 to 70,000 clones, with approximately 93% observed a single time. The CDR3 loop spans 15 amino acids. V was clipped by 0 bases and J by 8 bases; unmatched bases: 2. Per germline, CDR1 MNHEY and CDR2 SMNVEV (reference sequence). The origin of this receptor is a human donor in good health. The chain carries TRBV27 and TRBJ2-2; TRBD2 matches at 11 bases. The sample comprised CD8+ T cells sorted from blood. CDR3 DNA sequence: TGTGCCAGCAGTTTATCAGGGACTAGCGGAGGGGAGCTGTTTTTT. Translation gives CASSLSGTSGGELFF.